This T cell receptor (beta chain) was identified in a study of blood T cells in healthy people across ages. On this clonotype itself: Its antigen is unidentified.

Study outcomes and limitations: Compared with aged donors, long-lived donors showed fewer expanded clones, suggesting selection.

Then a second PCR, running about 6 to 12 cycles, was carried out with a sample-barcoded 5' primer and a J-beta primer mix. Via MiXCR, TCRdb re-called the 5' RACE reads, giving one row per CDR3 protein. This table holds about 760,000 distinct CDR3 sequences, roughly 25% found once. After removal of 6 bases from V and 6 bases from J, the junction contained 9 bases not matched to a gene. The length of the CDR3 is 14 residues. Looked up from germline, CDR1 is SGHTA and CDR2 is FQGNSA. In addition, the sample was reused for a study of T cells of mothers and their children. This second study notes: The yield was over 8.5 million TCR beta CDR3 reads from each mother and a few million from each child. Thymic selection molds TCR recombination output in much the same way for related pairs as for unrelated pairs.

The J gene is TRBJ1-1, the V gene TRBV7-2; 8 nucleotides align to TRBD1. The receptor's source is a boy younger than 18 in good health. The sample was blood. This chain's CDR3 is CASRLTGGGPEAFF. For the CDR3, the DNA is TGTGCCAGCAGGTTAACAGGGGGTGGCCCTGAAGCTTTCTTT.